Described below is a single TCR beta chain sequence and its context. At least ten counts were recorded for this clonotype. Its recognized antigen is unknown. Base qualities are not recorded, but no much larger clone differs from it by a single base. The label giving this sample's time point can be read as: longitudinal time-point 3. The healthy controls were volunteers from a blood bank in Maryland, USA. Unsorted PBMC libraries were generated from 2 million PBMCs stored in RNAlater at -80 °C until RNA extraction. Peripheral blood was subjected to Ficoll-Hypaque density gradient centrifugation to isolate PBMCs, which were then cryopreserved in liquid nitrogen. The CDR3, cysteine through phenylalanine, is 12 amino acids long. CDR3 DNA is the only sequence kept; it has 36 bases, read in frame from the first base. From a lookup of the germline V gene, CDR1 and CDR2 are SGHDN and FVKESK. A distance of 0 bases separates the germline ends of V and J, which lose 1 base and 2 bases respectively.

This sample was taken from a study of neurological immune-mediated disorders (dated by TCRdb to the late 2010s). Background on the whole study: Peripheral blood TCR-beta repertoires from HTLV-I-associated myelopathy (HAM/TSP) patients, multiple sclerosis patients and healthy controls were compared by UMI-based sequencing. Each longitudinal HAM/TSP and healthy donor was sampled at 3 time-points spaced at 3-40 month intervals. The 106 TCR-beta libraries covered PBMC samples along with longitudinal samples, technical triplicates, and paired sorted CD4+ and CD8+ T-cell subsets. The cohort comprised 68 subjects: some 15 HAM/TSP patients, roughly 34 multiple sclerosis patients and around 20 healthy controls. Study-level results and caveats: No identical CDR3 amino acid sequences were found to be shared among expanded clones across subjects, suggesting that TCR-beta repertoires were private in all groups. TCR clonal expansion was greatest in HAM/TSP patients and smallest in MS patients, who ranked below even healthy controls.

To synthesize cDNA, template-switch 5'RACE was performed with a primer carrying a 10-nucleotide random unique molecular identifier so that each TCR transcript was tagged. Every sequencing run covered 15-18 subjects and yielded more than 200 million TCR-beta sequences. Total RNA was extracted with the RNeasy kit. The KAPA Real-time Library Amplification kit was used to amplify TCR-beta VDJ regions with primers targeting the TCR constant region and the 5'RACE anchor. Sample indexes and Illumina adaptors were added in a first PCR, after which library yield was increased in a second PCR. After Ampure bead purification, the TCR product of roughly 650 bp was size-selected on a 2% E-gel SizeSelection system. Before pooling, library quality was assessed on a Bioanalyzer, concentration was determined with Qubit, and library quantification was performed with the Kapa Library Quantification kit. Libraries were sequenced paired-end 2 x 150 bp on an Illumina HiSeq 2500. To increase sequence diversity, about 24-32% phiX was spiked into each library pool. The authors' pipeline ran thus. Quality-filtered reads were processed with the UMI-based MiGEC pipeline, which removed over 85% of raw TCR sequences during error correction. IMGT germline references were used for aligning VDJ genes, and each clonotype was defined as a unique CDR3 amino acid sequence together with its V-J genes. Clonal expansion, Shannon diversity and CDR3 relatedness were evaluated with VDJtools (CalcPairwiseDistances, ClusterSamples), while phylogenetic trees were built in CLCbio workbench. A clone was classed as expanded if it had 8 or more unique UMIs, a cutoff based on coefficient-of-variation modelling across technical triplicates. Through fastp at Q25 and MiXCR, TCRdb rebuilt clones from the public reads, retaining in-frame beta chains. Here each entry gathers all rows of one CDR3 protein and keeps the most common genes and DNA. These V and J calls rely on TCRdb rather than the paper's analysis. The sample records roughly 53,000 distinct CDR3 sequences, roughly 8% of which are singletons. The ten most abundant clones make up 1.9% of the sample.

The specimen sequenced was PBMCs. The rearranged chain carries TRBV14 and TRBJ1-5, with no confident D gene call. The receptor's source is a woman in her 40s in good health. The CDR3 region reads CASSQGNQPQHF. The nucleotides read TGTGCCAGCAGCCAAGGCAATCAGCCCCAGCATTTT.